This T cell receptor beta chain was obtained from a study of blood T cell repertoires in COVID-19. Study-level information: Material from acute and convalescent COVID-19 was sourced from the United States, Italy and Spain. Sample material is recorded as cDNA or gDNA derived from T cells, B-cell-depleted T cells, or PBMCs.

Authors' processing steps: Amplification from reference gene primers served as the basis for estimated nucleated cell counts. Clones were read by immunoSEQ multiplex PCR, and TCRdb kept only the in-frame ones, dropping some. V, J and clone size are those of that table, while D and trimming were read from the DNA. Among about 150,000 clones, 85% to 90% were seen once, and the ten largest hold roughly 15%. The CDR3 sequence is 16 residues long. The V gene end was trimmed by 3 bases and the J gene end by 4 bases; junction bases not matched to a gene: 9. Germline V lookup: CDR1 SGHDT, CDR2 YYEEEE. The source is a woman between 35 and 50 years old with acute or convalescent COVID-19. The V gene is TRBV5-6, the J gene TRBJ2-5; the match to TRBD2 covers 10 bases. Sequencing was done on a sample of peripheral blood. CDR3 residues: CASSSNLAGAGETQYF. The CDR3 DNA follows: TGTGCCAGCAGCTCAAATCTAGCGGGAGCGGGAGAGACCCAGTACTTC.